The clone carrying this TCR beta chain was found many times. The data were obtained in a study of tumor and adjacent non-tumor tissue in lung cancer. Study summary: There were some 12 adenocarcinoma, a couple of squamous cell carcinoma and 1 small cell lung cancer cases.

Germline CDR1 is SGHKS and CDR2 is YYEKEE (reference sequence). V was shortened by 4 bases and J by 0 bases, with 8 bases between the two germline ends. The CDR3 sequence is 13 residues long. RNA was extracted from bulk tissue without any cell sorting. Between August and November 2014, newly diagnosed, chemotherapy-naive lung cancer patients underwent thoracic surgery in China. TCRbeta libraries were built with three rounds of nested PCR, modified from ARM-PCR. TCRdb processed the multiplex PCR reads anew with MiXCR; each CDR3 protein has one entry. The sample lists under 150,000 distinct CDR3 sequences, 60% to 70% occurring once.

The sequenced material came from lung tumor tissue. The receptor comes from a man under 40 with non-small cell lung cancer. This chain connects TRBV5-5 to TRBJ2-7; D might be TRBD1 (6 bases). CDR3 nucleotides: TGTGCCAGCAGCCGGGACACCTCCTACGAGCAGTACTTC. It encodes CASSRDTSYEQYF.